The 17 T cell receptor beta chains below come from one sample, sequenced in a study of T cell changes during pregnancy in multiple sclerosis. Only in-frame clones appear in the TCRdb table, and some are missing; sequencing was by immunoSEQ multiplex PCR. Altogether more than 80,000 clones are present, about 89% being singletons, with the ten largest covering 1.6%. The input for sequencing was peripheral blood, taken before pregnancy. The receptors derive from a female donor with multiple sclerosis, enrolled in a pregnancy study.

The chain uses TRBV7-3 and TRBJ1-2, with a weak D call TRBD1 (6 bases). CDR3 length: 14 amino acids. Trimming removed 5 bases at V and 5 bases at J, with 15 bases between. Germline lookup yields CDR1 SGHTA and CDR2 FQGTGA. The CDR3 coding sequence is TGTGCCAGCAGCCCAGCGGGAGGGGGGTATGGCTACACCTTC. Protein product: CASSPAGGGYGYTF.

J is TRBJ2-5 and V is TRBV13; 11 bases line up with TRBD2. Germline trimming cut 4 bases from V and 5 bases from J; bases unmatched to any gene: 12. The CDR3 contains 17 residues. The V gene's germline CDR1 is PRHDT and CDR2 FYEKMQ (reference sequence). The CDR3, as DNA: TGTGCCAGCAGCTCTCCCTCGACTAGCGGGAAATCTGAGACCCAGTACTTC. Translation: CASSSPSTSGKSETQYF.

The chain combines TRBV2 with TRBJ2-2, with 7 bases matching TRBD1. Losses at the gene ends were 1 base for V and 6 bases for J; bases not matched to a gene: 8. Germline loops: CDR1 SNHLY, CDR2 FYNNEI. The CDR3 sequence is 16 residues long. CDR3: CASSEGLDRTAGELFF. The CDR3 DNA is TGTGCCAGCAGTGAAGGGCTGGACAGGACGGCCGGGGAGCTGTTTTTT.

J is TRBJ1-5 and V is TRBV9; D possibly corresponds to TRBD1 (5 bases). V shed 0 bases and J shed 0 bases, with 28 bases lying between them. This CDR3 contains 22 residues. Germline V gene sequence: CDR1 SGDLS, CDR2 YYNGEE. The CDR3 DNA is TGTGCCAGCAGCGTAGAGTCAGTTGAGACAGCAGTTCAACTGGTTAGCAATCAGCCCCAGCATTTT. This translates into CASSVESVETAVQLVSNQPQHF.

There are a few counts of this clone. J is TRBJ1-2 and V is TRBV7-2; D is uncertain. Germline V gives CDR1 SGHTA, CDR2 FQGNSA. CDR3 length: 13 residues. V was trimmed by 5 bases and J by 8 bases, leaving 15 bases between them. CDR3 loop: CASSPVAYGGYTF. The CDR3 DNA follows: TGTGCCAGCAGCCCTGTCGCCTACGGGGGCTACACCTTC.

The V and J genes are TRBV5-1 and TRBJ1-1; weak D call: TRBD1 (5 bases). This CDR3 has 14 amino acids. Germline loops: CDR1 SGHRS, CDR2 YFSETQ. Trimming left V 0 bases short and J 2 bases short, with 8 bases between. The CDR3 loop reads CASSLVRENTEAFF. CDR3 nucleotides: TGCGCCAGCAGCTTGGTCAGGGAAAACACTGAAGCTTTCTTT.

The genes are TRBV19 and TRBJ1-1; 11 bases fit TRBD1. Trimming at V came to 5 bases and at J to 5 bases, leaving 10 bases not matched to a gene. The CDR3 has 16 residues. Germline V gene data show CDR1 as LNHDA and CDR2 as SQIVND (reference sequence). Here the CDR3 DNA reads TGTGCCAGTAGTGGGGGACAGGGGGTTTGGAAAACTGAAGCTTTCTTT. Protein: CASSGGQGVWKTEAFF.

The gene calls are TRBV4-2 and TRBJ1-3; the D is unclear. V was clipped by 4 bases and J by 0 bases, with 16 bases between them. The CDR3 length is 17 residues. Germline V lookup: CDR1 LGHNA, CDR2 YNFKEQ. DNA of the CDR3: TGTGCCAGCAGCCTCCTGGCCGTCACCTCCTCTGGAAACACCATATATTTT. Its protein is CASSLLAVTSSGNTIYF.

This clone was found a few times. This rearrangement joins TRBV12-5 to TRBJ1-2; TRBD1 might be the D (6 bases). Trimming left V 2 bases short and J 6 bases short, with 13 bases between. The CDR3 consists of 14 residues. Germline CDR1 is LGHNT and CDR2 is FRNRAP. The CDR3 sequence: CASGLPLRGDGYTF. The DNA for the CDR3 is TGTGCTAGTGGTTTGCCTCTCAGGGGTGATGGCTACACCTTC.

This rearrangement joins TRBV6-5 to TRBJ2-7, with 7 bases fitting TRBD1. Germline CDR1 is MNHEY and CDR2 is SVGAGI. The J segment lost 7 bases and the V segment lost 7 bases, leaving 13 bases of the junction unmatched. The CDR3 is 14 residues long. The CDR3 region has the DNA TGTGCCAGCAACAAAGGACAGGATGTCGGGGAGCAGTACTTC. It encodes CASNKGQDVGEQYF.

V usage is TRBV19 and J usage is TRBJ1-5; 7 bases map to TRBD1. CDR3 length: 16 residues. The germline V gene has CDR1 LNHDA and CDR2 SQIVND (reference sequence). Trimming cost V 3 bases and J 7 bases; bases outside gene matches: 12. CDR3 sequence: CASSIQTRGVYQPQHF. CDR3 bases: TGTGCCAGTAGTATTCAAACCAGGGGGGTATACCAGCCCCAGCATTTT.

The chain uses TRBV9 and TRBJ1-2, with a possible D match to TRBD1 (6 bases). Germline CDR1 reads SGDLS; CDR2 reads YYNGEE. Deletions cut 0 bases from V and 5 bases from J, with 14 bases between. The CDR3 is 15 residues long. CDR3 sequence (DNA): TGTGCCAGCAGCGTAGGAGGGGGACGGGATTATGGCTACACCTTC. Translation gives CASSVGGGRDYGYTF.

The chain carries TRBV7-3 and TRBJ2-7; tentatively, D is TRBD1 (6 bases). Trimming took 4 bases from V and 2 from J, leaving 9 bases between them. Looked up from germline, CDR1 is SGHTA and CDR2 is FQGTGA. The CDR3 is 13 amino acids. The CDR3 sequence is CASSSGVPYEQYF. CDR3 sequence (DNA): TGTGCCAGCAGCTCAGGGGTGCCCTACGAGCAGTACTTC. Full variable domain (remainder filled in from reference TRBV7-3 and TRBJ2-7): GAGVSQTPSNKVTEKGKYVELRCDPISGHTALYWYRQSLGQGPEFLIYFQGTGAADDSGLPNDRFFAVRPEGSVSTLKIQRTERGDSAVYLCASSSGVPYEQYFGPGTRLTVT.

As concerns this clone: Other DNA sequences in this specimen translate into the identical CDR3. The V and J genes are TRBV28 and TRBJ2-7; 10 positions match TRBD2. Losses at the gene ends were 2 bases for V and 3 bases for J; bases not matched to a gene: 1. From germline, CDR1 is MDHEN and CDR2 SYDVKM. The CDR3 loop spans 14 amino acids. CDR3 DNA: TGTGCCAGCAGTTTACTAGCGGGAGACTACGAGCAGTACTTC. Its translation is CASSLLAGDYEQYF.

V and J are TRBV20-1 and TRBJ1-2; a possible D gene is TRBD1 (5 bases). CDR1 is DFQATT, CDR2 SNEGSKA, per germline (reference sequence). V shed 6 bases and J shed 4 bases, with 9 bases lying between them. The CDR3 is 11 residues long. This chain's CDR3 is CSASDSYGYTF. The CDR3 DNA follows: TGCAGTGCATCAGACAGCTATGGCTACACCTTC.

The rearrangement links TRBV5-4 to TRBJ2-6; D remains ambiguous. V lost 2 bases and J lost 0, with 9 bases in between. Germline assignment: CDR1 SGHNT and CDR2 YYREEE (reference sequence). CDR3 length: 16 amino acids. CDR3 DNA: TGTGCCAGCAGCTTAAAACCGAGCTCTGGGGCCAACGTCCTGACTTTC. Its protein is CASSLKPSSGANVLTF.

The V gene is TRBV6-4, the J gene TRBJ2-1; 7 bases are a match to TRBD2. J lost 5 bases, V lost 4 bases, and 8 bases had no gene match. The germline gives CDR1 MRHNA, CDR2 SNTAGT. This CDR3 is 15 amino acids long. The CDR3 loop reads CASSVGAGSNNEQFF. The CDR3 nucleotides are TGTGCCAGCAGTGTTGGAGCGGGATCGAACAATGAGCAGTTCTTC.